The 7 T cell receptor beta chains listed next were all sequenced from one sample in a study of human T cells and chemical hapten exposure. Indicated time point: pre-sensitization, week 0. Treatment: therapeutic diphenylcyclopropenone sensitization with weekly scalp DPC. Each CDR3 protein gets one entry after TCRdb re-called the RACE reads with MiXCR. The table lists about 120,000 distinct CDR3 sequences, roughly 13% of them singletons. This specimen was whole blood, taken in connection with sensitization to the hapten diphenylcyclopropenone (DPC). The receptors shown here come from a woman aged 18-29 years with alopecia areata. Some clones in this sample may be carry-over from other donors' samples.

The chain has TRBV4-3 and TRBJ1-1; D is ambiguous. Germline V gene sequence: CDR1 LGHNA, CDR2 YSLEER. V lost 0 bases and J 1 base, leaving 3 bases between the germline ends. CDR3 length: 13 amino acids. The CDR3 region is CASSQERNTEAFF. In DNA form, the CDR3 reads TGCGCCAGCAGCCAAGAAAGGAACACTGAAGCTTTCTTT.

This clonotype was counted between two and nine times. V gene TRBV7-9 combines with J gene TRBJ2-2; D might be TRBD1 or TRBD2, each matching 6 bases. Trimming removed 5 bases from V and 6 bases from J, with 16 bases in between. This CDR3 is 15 amino acids long. CDR1 is SEHNR and CDR2 is FQNEAQ in the germline V gene (reference sequence). The CDR3 loop reads CASSRGLQGPGELFF. The CDR3 bases are TGTGCCAGCAGCCGGGGACTGCAGGGGCCCGGGGAGCTGTTTTTT.

The rearrangement links TRBV5-4 to TRBJ2-1, with D perhaps TRBD2 (5 bases). CDR3 length: 12 residues. V lost 1 base, J lost 9 bases, and 8 bases lay in between. Looked up from germline, CDR1 is SGHNT and CDR2 is YYREEE (reference sequence). The CDR3 DNA reads TGTGCCAGCAGCTTGAGCGGCCGTGAGCAGTTCTTC. As protein: CASSLSGREQFF. Full variable domain (outside the CDR3, taken from reference TRBV5-4 and TRBJ2-1): ETGVTQSPTHLIKTRGQQVTLRCSSQSGHNTVSWYQQALGQGPQFIFQYYREEENGRGNFPPRFSGLQFPNYSSELNVNALELDDSALYLCASSLSGREQFFGPGTRLTVL.

This clonotype has a handful of counts. This chain connects TRBV6-5 to TRBJ2-3; 7 bases fit TRBD1. Trimming at V came to 6 bases and at J to 2 bases, leaving 14 bases not matched to a gene. This CDR3 has 17 residues. The germline gives CDR1 MNHEY, CDR2 SVGAGI. CDR3 sequence: CASSRGRGRPYTDTQYF. The CDR3 coding sequence is TGTGCCAGCAGCCGCGGTAGGGGGCGGCCATACACAGATACGCAGTATTTT.

This clonotype has a count of ten or more. The V and J genes are TRBV13 and TRBJ2-4, with no clear D. The length of the CDR3 is 15 residues. The V end was cut by 5 bases, the J end by 0 bases, with 11 bases between. Germline values: CDR1 PRHDT, CDR2 FYEKMQ (reference sequence). In DNA, the CDR3 is TGTGCCAGCAGCCTGTTCGGGCTAGCCAAAAACATTCAGTACTTC. Its protein is CASSLFGLAKNIQYF.

There are many counts of this clonotype. The genes are TRBV7-2 and TRBJ2-1; D remains ambiguous. Germline V gene data show CDR1 as SGHTA and CDR2 as FQGNSA. V dropped 5 bases and J dropped 7 bases, with 6 bases sitting between them. The CDR3 spans 11 residues. CDR3 region: CASSTYNEQFF. The CDR3 coding sequence is TGTGCCAGCAGCACATATAATGAGCAGTTCTTC.

At least ten counts were recorded for this clonotype. The genes are TRBV20-1 and TRBJ2-1; TRBD1 or TRBD2 may be the D gene (6 bases each). CDR1 and CDR2 from the germline V gene are DFQATT and SNEGSKA (reference sequence). CDR3 length: 15 residues. Trimming took 2 bases from V and 2 from J, leaving 13 bases between them. CDR3 in DNA: TGCAGTGCTAGATTCCGACGGGGGCCCTACAATGAGCAGTTCTTC. It encodes CSARFRRGPYNEQFF.